This T cell receptor beta chain stems from a study of T cell clonality in common variable immunodeficiency. Study conclusions and caveats: Common variable immunodeficiency TCR beta sequences reportedly had fewer deletions and N-nucleotide insertions. CVID subjects showed higher TCRbeta clonality than healthy controls.

The data were produced by immunoSEQ multiplex PCR, yet TCRdb's version contains in-frame clones alone and is incomplete. The specimen has about 52,000 clones, none found just once. The CDR3 extends over 15 amino acids. V gave up 0 bases and J gave up 7 bases, with 16 bases separating them. Germline assignment: CDR1 DFQATT and CDR2 SNEGSKA (reference sequence). On this clone itself: The antigen remains undetermined. The sequenced fragment ends 3 residues before the CDR3 boundary, so the rest is inferred from the germline J gene.

The sequencing input was peripheral blood mononuclear cells. The chain uses TRBV20-1 and TRBJ2-1; D is unresolved. The sequence came from a person aged 18 to 70 in good health. CDR3 DNA (partial): TGCAGTGCTAGAGATATCCCCTCGCCCGGGAATGAG. The encoded protein is CSARDIPSPGNE. The full CDR3 sequence reads CSARDIPSPGNEQFF.